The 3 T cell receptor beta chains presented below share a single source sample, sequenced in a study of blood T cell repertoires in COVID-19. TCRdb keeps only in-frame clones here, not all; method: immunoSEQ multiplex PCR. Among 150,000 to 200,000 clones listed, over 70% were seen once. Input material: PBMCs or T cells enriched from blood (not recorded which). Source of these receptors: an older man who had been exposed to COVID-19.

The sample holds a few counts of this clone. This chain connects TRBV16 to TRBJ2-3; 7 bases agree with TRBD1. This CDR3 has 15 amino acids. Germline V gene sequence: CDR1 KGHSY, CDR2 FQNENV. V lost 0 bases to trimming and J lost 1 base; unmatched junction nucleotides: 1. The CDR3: CASSQSRGRTDTQYF. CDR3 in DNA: TGTGCCAGCAGCCAATCAAGGGGGCGCACAGATACGCAGTATTTT.

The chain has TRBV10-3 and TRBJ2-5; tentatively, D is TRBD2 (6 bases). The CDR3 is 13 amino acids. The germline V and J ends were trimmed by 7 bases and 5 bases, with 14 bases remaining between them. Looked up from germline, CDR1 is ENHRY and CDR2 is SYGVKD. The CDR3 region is CAIMEEGRETQYF. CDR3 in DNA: TGTGCCATCATGGAGGAGGGCCGTGAGACCCAGTACTTC.

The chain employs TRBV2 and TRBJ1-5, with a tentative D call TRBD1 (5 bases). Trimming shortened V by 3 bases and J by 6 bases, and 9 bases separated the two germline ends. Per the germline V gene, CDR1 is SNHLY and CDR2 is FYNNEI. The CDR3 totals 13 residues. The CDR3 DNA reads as TGTGCCAGCAGTGACTGGGGCGGTCAGCCCCAGCATTTT. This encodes CASSDWGGQPQHF.